The entry below gives a single T cell receptor (beta chain) sequence along with its context. Time point given: peripheral blood 6 weeks after treatment start. The authors spiked synthetic TCR analog templates into each PCR. Profiled with immunoSEQ multiplex PCR; TCRdb holds only in-frame clones, not every one. The sample has roughly 120,000 clones; about 89% are singletons. The CDR3 runs 15 residues. Germline lookup yields CDR1 SGHTA and CDR2 FQGNSA. Trimming shortened V by 6 bases and J by 5 bases, and 14 bases separated the two germline ends. The sample belongs to a study of PD-L1 blockade in urothelial cancer. Study in general: Blood analysis occurred 3 weeks (second dose) and 6 weeks after treatment start. The median T cell count in blood samples was approximately 140,000.

The chain links TRBV7-2 to TRBJ1-6; tentative D call: TRBD1 (6 bases). Material: PBMCs, obtained around atezolizumab (anti-PD-L1) treatment. The clonotype originates from a man in his 60s with urothelial cancer. For the CDR3, the DNA is TGTGCCAGCAGGACGGACAGCTCAAATAATTCACCCCTCCACTTT. This codes for CASRTDSSNNSPLHF.